Each of the 25 T cell receptor beta chains below was sequenced from the same sample in a study of cytomegalovirus exposure and HLA in healthy donors (TCRdb year 2017). The library was built by means of the immunoSEQ multiplex PCR assay. The multiplex PCR relied on a mix of 60 forward primers for TCR Vbeta segments and 13 reverse primers for TCR Jbeta segments. The clones in this table, taken by TCRdb from immuneACCESS, are in-frame only. Not every clone is retained; where verified, under half of the shortfall comes from an unresolved V gene, and the cause of the rest is unknown. This sample holds over 85,000 clones; roughly 80% were observed only once. The ten largest clones represent over 3% of the sample. The sample taken for sequencing was PBMCs. The receptors were sampled from a man in his forties in good health and CMV-seronegative.

The V gene is TRBV5-1, the J gene TRBJ2-3; D call uncertain. V lost 2 bases and J 0 bases, leaving 4 bases between the germline ends. CDR1 SGHRS and CDR2 YFSETQ come from the germline V gene. CDR3 length equals 13 residues. DNA of the CDR3: TGCGCCAGCAGCTTACACAGCACAGATACGCAGTATTTT. Amino acids: CASSLHSTDTQYF.

V and J are TRBV15 and TRBJ2-7; D unresolved. V was trimmed by 1 base and J by 6 bases, leaving 7 bases between them. In germline, CDR1 is LNHNV, CDR2 YYDKDF (reference sequence). This CDR3 comprises 12 residues. The CDR3 reads CATSRAGFEQYF. The CDR3 DNA follows: TGTGCCACCAGCAGAGCGGGTTTCGAGCAGTACTTC.

V gene TRBV19 combines with J gene TRBJ1-1, with D perhaps TRBD1 (6 bases). CDR1 and CDR2 from the germline V gene are LNHDA and SQIVND (reference sequence). The ends were cut back, 4 bases at V and 6 bases at J, with 15 bases in the middle. This CDR3 contains 14 residues. The CDR3 region is CASSRARGGAEAFF. The CDR3 coding sequence is TGTGCCAGTAGTAGGGCCAGGGGCGGAGCTGAAGCTTTCTTT.

The J gene is TRBJ1-2, the V gene TRBV6-6; maybe TRBD1 (6 bases). The CDR3 is 11 amino acids. Trimming pared 8 bases from V and 7 bases from J, leaving 11 bases between. Germline V gene lookup returns CDR1 MNHNY and CDR2 SVGAGI (reference sequence). This CDR3 reads CASERGGGYTF. CDR3 bases: TGTGCCAGCGAAAGGGGGGGTGGCTACACCTTC.

V and J are TRBV6-1 and TRBJ2-2; 7 bases are a match to TRBD2. The length of the CDR3 is 15 residues. V shed 2 bases and J 3 bases; nucleotides not matched to a gene: 3. Germline CDR1 reads MNHNS; CDR2 reads SASEGT. The CDR3 DNA sequence: TGTGCCAGCAGTGAACAGGGAGGGGACACCGGGGAGCTGTTTTTT. Protein: CASSEQGGDTGELFF.

The V call is TRBV30, the J call TRBJ2-6; 7 bases are shared with TRBD2. Trimming at V came to 8 bases and at J to 0 bases, leaving 1 base not matched to a gene. Germline CDR1 is GTSNPN and CDR2 is SVGIG (reference sequence). The CDR3 is 13 amino acids. CDR3 sequence reads: CAGGGSGANVLTF. In DNA, the CDR3 is TGTGCCGGGGGGGGCTCTGGGGCCAACGTCCTGACTTTC.

This clone has only a few counts. The gene calls are TRBV15 and TRBJ2-3; D is possibly TRBD1 (6 bases). This CDR3 contains 14 residues. Trimming pared 4 bases from V and 3 bases from J, leaving 11 bases between. Germline-derived CDR1 and CDR2 are LNHNV and YYDKDF (reference sequence). The CDR3 loop reads CATSTPGQTDTQYF. The CDR3 nucleotides are TGTGCCACCAGCACCCCAGGACAGACAGATACGCAGTATTTT.

The chain has TRBV5-1 and TRBJ2-1; possibly TRBD2 for D (5 bases). This CDR3 has 15 residues. Trimming removed 0 bases at V and 0 bases at J, with 7 bases between. Germline CDR1 is SGHRS and CDR2 is YFSETQ. Here the CDR3 reads CASSLAGNSYNEQFF. CDR3 sequence (DNA): TGCGCCAGCAGCTTGGCGGGGAACTCCTACAATGAGCAGTTCTTC.

This sequence joins TRBV7-9 and TRBJ2-2; 9 nucleotides match TRBD2. V shed 4 bases and J 4 bases; nucleotides not matched to a gene: 4. The CDR3 runs to 15 residues. CDR1 is SEHNR and CDR2 is FQNEAQ in the germline V gene (reference sequence). CDR3 residues: CASSSWTSVTGELFF. CDR3 DNA: TGTGCCAGCAGCTCCTGGACTAGCGTCACCGGGGAGCTGTTTTTT.

This clone was detected once. The gene calls are TRBV29-1 and TRBJ2-3; D might be TRBD1 (6 bases). The CDR3 spans 14 residues. Germline-derived CDR1 and CDR2 are SQVTM and ANQGSEA. For the CDR3, the DNA is TGCAGTGCCCGGGATACAGGGAAGACAGATACGCAGTATTTT. This codes for CSARDTGKTDTQYF.

This chain links TRBV11-2 with TRBJ2-3; D is uncertain. Germline CDR1 is SGHAT and CDR2 is FQNNGV. This CDR3 contains 15 residues. V was shortened by 3 bases and J by 1 base, with 11 bases between the two germline ends. The CDR3 spells CASSFQVVGTDTQYF. DNA of the CDR3: TGTGCCAGCAGCTTCCAGGTTGTGGGCACAGATACGCAGTATTTT.

The chain links TRBV5-6 to TRBJ1-2, with D unresolved. Germline CDR1 reads SGHDT; CDR2 reads YYEEEE. This CDR3 contains 12 residues. The ends were cut back, 5 bases at V and 2 bases at J, with 7 bases in the middle. The CDR3: CASRLENYGYTF. CDR3 in DNA: TGTGCCAGCAGACTGGAGAACTATGGCTACACCTTC.

The genes are TRBV28 and TRBJ2-7; 7 bases are shared with TRBD1. CDR1 and CDR2 from the germline V gene are MDHEN and SYDVKM. V lost 5 bases to trimming and J lost 0 bases; unmatched junction nucleotides: 4. This CDR3 has 14 residues. CDR3 in amino acids: CASSIQGSSYEQYF. In DNA form, the CDR3 reads TGTGCCAGCAGTATACAGGGGAGCTCCTACGAGCAGTACTTC.

The J gene is TRBJ1-5, the V gene TRBV2; D possibly corresponds to TRBD1 (5 bases). CDR1 and CDR2 from the germline V gene are SNHLY and FYNNEI. The V end was cut by 6 bases, the J end by 3 bases, with 9 bases between. This CDR3 is built from 13 residues. CDR3 amino acids: CASRGRNNQPQHF. Here the CDR3 DNA reads TGTGCCAGCAGGGGGCGGAACAATCAGCCCCAGCATTTT.

The chain has TRBV27 and TRBJ2-7; perhaps TRBD2 as D (6 bases). The CDR3 loop spans 12 amino acids. Trimming stripped 3 bases from V and 8 bases from J, with 11 bases between. Germline V gives CDR1 MNHEY, CDR2 SMNVEV (reference sequence). CDR3 loop: CASSFLAGQQYF. The CDR3 DNA sequence: TGTGCCAGCAGTTTCCTCGCGGGACAGCAGTACTTC.

This clone was seen a few times. V usage is TRBV5-4 and J usage is TRBJ2-5; TRBD2 is a possible D gene (5 bases). This CDR3 is 16 amino acids long. CDR1 SGHNT and CDR2 YYREEE come from the germline V gene (reference sequence). Trimming left V 0 bases short and J 4 bases short, with 16 bases between. The CDR3 nucleotides are TGTGCCAGCAGCTTGGCCGCGGGTCCGGAAGGAGAGACCCAGTACTTC. Its translation is CASSLAAGPEGETQYF.

The rearrangement joins TRBV6-4 to TRBJ2-2, with 12 nucleotides matching TRBD2. Losses at the gene ends were 0 bases for V and 4 bases for J; bases not matched to a gene: 0. CDR1 and CDR2 (germline): MRHNA, SNTAGT. This CDR3 comprises 16 residues. The CDR3 spells CASSDSTSGSTGELFF. The CDR3 region has the DNA TGTGCCAGCAGTGACTCGACTAGCGGGAGCACCGGGGAGCTGTTTTTT.

This clone was seen a handful of times. This rearrangement joins TRBV30 to TRBJ1-4, with D maybe TRBD1 (6 bases). This CDR3 is built from 14 residues. The germline V gene has CDR1 GTSNPN and CDR2 SVGIG (reference sequence). Trimming shortened V by 6 bases and J by 8 bases, and 19 bases separated the two germline ends. The CDR3 is CACRAGGGKEKLFF. The CDR3 DNA follows: TGTGCCTGCCGGGCGGGAGGGGGTAAAGAAAAACTGTTTTTT.

The genes are TRBV5-6 and TRBJ2-3, with unresolved D. The CDR3 contains 15 residues. Germline CDR1 and CDR2: SGHDT and YYEEEE. Trimming removed 0 bases from V and 0 bases from J, with 8 bases in between. The CDR3 DNA sequence: TGTGCCAGCAGCTTGGTCGTAGCAAGCACAGATACGCAGTATTTT. It specifies CASSLVVASTDTQYF.

The chain employs TRBV15 and TRBJ2-2; 9 bases are a match to TRBD2. Looked up from germline, CDR1 is LNHNV and CDR2 is YYDKDF (reference sequence). This CDR3 has 14 amino acids. Trimming cost V 7 bases and J 6 bases; bases outside gene matches: 6. In DNA, the CDR3 is TGTGCCACCAATGGCGGGAGGGCCGCCGGGGAGCTGTTTTTT. Its translation: CATNGGRAAGELFF.

The CDR3 loop is CASTKDRVGELFF. The CDR3 nucleotides read TGTGCCAGCACCAAGGACAGGGTCGGGGAGCTGTTTTTT. This chain connects TRBV7-6 to TRBJ2-2; 8 positions match TRBD1. The CDR3 extends over 13 amino acids. Germline-derived CDR1 and CDR2 are SGHVS and FNYEAQ. Trimming at V came to 7 bases and at J to 7 bases, leaving 5 bases not matched to a gene. Drawing the rest from reference TRBV7-6 and TRBJ2-2, the complete variable domain is GAGVSQSPRYKVTKRGQDVALRCDPISGHVSLYWYRQALGQGPEFLTYFNYEAQQDKSGLPNDRFSAERPEGSISTLTIQRTEQRDSAMYRCASTKDRVGELFFGEGSRLTVL.

Concerning this clone: The same CDR3 is also encoded by other DNA sequences in this sample. The CDR3 DNA is TGTGCCAGCAGCGGGTACCTCCAGGAGACCCAGTACTTC. As protein: CASSGYLQETQYF. This sequence joins TRBV6-1 and TRBJ2-5, with D uncertain. V lost 6 bases to trimming and J lost 5 bases, with 13 bases between them. The CDR3 totals 13 residues. Germline V gene sequence: CDR1 MNHNS, CDR2 SASEGT.

The gene calls are TRBV19 and TRBJ1-3; D remains unclear. The germline V and J ends were trimmed by 3 bases and 0 bases, with 6 bases remaining between them. This CDR3 contains 14 residues. Germline CDR1 and CDR2: LNHDA and SQIVND (reference sequence). The CDR3: CASSMGNSGNTIYF. In DNA form, the CDR3 reads TGTGCCAGTAGTATGGGCAACTCTGGAAACACCATATATTTT.

The rearrangement joins TRBV11-2 to TRBJ2-2, with TRBD1 as a possible D gene (5 bases). The CDR3 covers 16 residues. Trimming removed 5 bases from V and 0 bases from J, with 13 bases in between. CDR1 and CDR2 from the germline V gene are SGHAT and FQNNGV. In nucleotides, the CDR3 is TGTGCCAGCAGCCCCCGAGCAGGGACGAACACCGGGGAGCTGTTTTTT. Its translation: CASSPRAGTNTGELFF. Variable domain in full (rest from reference TRBV11-2 and TRBJ2-2): EAGVAQSPRYKIIEKRQSVAFWCNPISGHATLYWYQQILGQGPKLLIQFQNNGVVDDSQLPKDRFSAERLKGVDSTLKIQPAKLEDSAVYLCASSPRAGTNTGELFFGEGSRLTVL.

For this clone: A read error may account for a junction end that differs from germline. V gene TRBV6-6 combines with J gene TRBJ1-5; no firm D call. CDR1 is MNHNY, CDR2 SVGAGI, per germline (reference sequence). CDR3 length: 16 residues. CDR3 protein: CASRYSGGYSNQPQHF. The CDR3 DNA is TGTGCCAGCAGGTACTCTGGAGGATATAGCAATCAGCCCCAGCATTTT.